This T cell receptor (beta chain) stems from a study of shared clonotypes between healthy human individuals. Participating donors were healthy, HIV-negative adults free of recent acute infections or vaccinations. Once extracted for a subset, genomic DNA was divided evenly among several immunoSEQ plates. Assay: immunoSEQ multiplex PCR; the TCRdb copy retains only in-frame clones and omits some. This table has under 550,000 clones, 90% to 96% appearing once. Germline V gene lookup returns CDR1 ENHRY and CDR2 SYGVKD. The V end was cut by 2 bases, the J end by 1 base, with 6 bases between. The CDR3 loop spans 14 amino acids.

The V and J genes are TRBV10-3 and TRBJ1-5, with D perhaps matching TRBD1 (5 bases). The receptor comes from a woman aged 25-40 years in good health. Sequenced sample: naive CD4+ T cells sorted from blood. The subset was: CD45RA+ positively selected. The CDR3 region is CAISERDSNQPQHF. In nucleotides, the CDR3 is TGTGCCATCAGTGAGAGGGACAGCAATCAGCCCCAGCATTTT.